These 25 T cell receptor beta chains were all obtained from the same sample, sequenced in a study of cytomegalovirus exposure and HLA in healthy donors. Vbeta (60) and Jbeta (13) primers were used in the PCR. Produced via immunoSEQ multiplex PCR; TCRdb's table is partial and in-frame only. The sample contains 160,000 or so clones, around 77% of which appear only once. Specimen: PBMCs. Receptors originate from a man in his fifties or sixties in good health and CMV-seronegative.

This clone was picked up a small number of times. This rearrangement joins TRBV6-5 to TRBJ2-7; D possibly corresponds to TRBD2 (6 bases). The CDR3 spans 14 residues. The V end was cut by 6 bases, the J end by 3 bases, with 15 bases between. Germline lookup yields CDR1 MNHEY and CDR2 SVGAGI. In DNA form, the CDR3 reads TGTGCCAGCAGCTTCGGGGCGGGGAGCTACGAGCAGTACTTC. Amino acids: CASSFGAGSYEQYF.

This clone was seen just once. The chain couples TRBV19 to TRBJ1-2; the match to TRBD1 covers 10 bases. Unmatched junction bases numbered 6, after V lost 4 bases and J lost 4 bases. This CDR3 has 15 amino acids. Looked up from germline, CDR1 is LNHDA and CDR2 is SQIVND (reference sequence). The CDR3 region has the DNA TGTGCCAGTAGTACGGGGGACAGGGGACTCTATGGCTACACCTTC. Its protein is CASSTGDRGLYGYTF. The full variable domain, its missing parts supplied by reference TRBV19 and TRBJ1-2, is DGGITQSPKYLFRKEGQNVTLSCEQNLNHDAMYWYRQDPGQGLRLIYYSQIVNDFQKGDIAEGYSVSREKKESFPLTVTSAQKNPTAFYLCASSTGDRGLYGYTFGSGTRLTVV.

The genes are TRBV6-5 and TRBJ2-7, with 8 bases that match TRBD1. CDR1 is MNHEY, CDR2 SVGAGI, per germline. The CDR3 sequence is 14 residues long. J was trimmed by 1 base and V by 2 bases; bases with no gene match: 1. CDR3 coding DNA: TGTGCCAGCAGTTACGACAGGGGTTCCTACGAGCAGTACTTC. It codes for CASSYDRGSYEQYF.

This clone was observed a few times. The genes are TRBV21-1 and TRBJ1-1. TRBV21-1 is listed as a pseudogene. This CDR3 has 14 amino acids. CDR3 in DNA: TGTGCCAGCTCCAAGAGGAACGGGTTGGCTTGGGCTTTCTTT. Its translation is CASSKRNGLAWAFF.

V usage is TRBV5-1 and J usage is TRBJ2-2; possibly TRBD1 for D (6 bases). This CDR3 is built from 14 residues. V was cut by 4 bases and J by 4 bases, with 11 bases left in between. Germline V CDR1 and CDR2: SGHRS, YFSETQ. The CDR3 DNA sequence: TGCGCCAGCAGCCGGGACATCAGCACCGGGGAGCTGTTTTTT. Translation gives CASSRDISTGELFF.

A few counts support this clone. The J gene is TRBJ2-2, the V gene TRBV7-9; maybe TRBD2 (6 bases). Trimming left V 2 bases short and J 3 bases short, with 10 bases between. Germline V CDR1 and CDR2: SEHNR, FQNEAQ (reference sequence). This CDR3 region has 15 residues. The CDR3 here is CASSLRDFDTGELFF. The DNA for the CDR3 is TGTGCCAGCAGCTTAAGGGACTTCGACACCGGGGAGCTGTTTTTT. Using reference TRBV7-9 and TRBJ2-2 for the parts outside the CDR3, the full variable domain is DTGVSQNPRHKITKRGQNVTFRCDPISEHNRLYWYRQTLGQGPEFLTYFQNEAQLEKSRLLSDRFSAERPKGSFSTLEIQRTEQGDSAMYLCASSLRDFDTGELFFGEGSRLTVL.

J is TRBJ2-7 and V is TRBV7-2, with a weak D call TRBD2 (5 bases). Germline V gives CDR1 SGHTA, CDR2 FQGNSA. This CDR3 region has 16 residues. The V end was cut by 3 bases, the J end by 7 bases, with 22 bases between. The CDR3 nucleotides read TGTGCCAGCAGCTTTATGGTCCAGGACTCACTCAGGGAGCAGTACTTC. It encodes CASSFMVQDSLREQYF.

The genes are TRBV12-5 and TRBJ2-3, with D maybe TRBD1 (6 bases). The ends were cut back, 3 bases at V and 2 bases at J, with 18 bases in the middle. CDR1 and CDR2 (germline): LGHNT, FRNRAP. The CDR3 has 17 residues. For the CDR3, the DNA is TGTGCTAGTGGTTTCTGGACAGCCTTTATCCCCACAGATACGCAGTATTTT. Translating it yields CASGFWTAFIPTDTQYF.

This chain links TRBV13 with TRBJ2-7; tentative D call: TRBD2 (5 bases). V was trimmed by 5 bases and J by 0 bases, leaving 14 bases between them. Germline V gene lookup returns CDR1 PRHDT and CDR2 FYEKMQ (reference sequence). The CDR3 loop spans 15 amino acids. This CDR3 is CASSGPRDSSYEQYF. For the CDR3, the DNA is TGTGCCAGCAGCGGCCCGAGGGATAGCTCCTACGAGCAGTACTTC.

V and J are TRBV5-1 and TRBJ2-5, with D possibly being TRBD2 (6 bases). The CDR3 totals 16 residues. The germline CDR1 and CDR2 sequences are SGHRS and YFSETQ. V lost 0 bases and J 5 bases, leaving 17 bases between the germline ends. Written as DNA, the CDR3 is TGCGCCAGCAGCTTGGGAGATTCGGGGGTTCTTGAGACCCAGTACTTC. As protein: CASSLGDSGVLETQYF.

The table lists this clone with a few counts. The chain uses TRBV7-9 and TRBJ2-6; 10 positions match TRBD2. The CDR3 is 19 amino acids. Trimming cost V 1 base and J 0 bases; bases outside gene matches: 6. The germline CDR1 and CDR2 sequences are SEHNR and FQNEAQ (reference sequence). This CDR3 is CASSLDNLAGDSGANVLTF. The CDR3 DNA sequence: TGTGCCAGCAGCTTAGACAACCTAGCGGGGGACTCTGGGGCCAACGTCCTGACTTTC.

This clone was seen only a few times. This chain connects TRBV29-1 to TRBJ1-1; tentative D call: TRBD1 (5 bases). The length of the CDR3 is 14 residues. The V end lost 3 bases, the J end lost 2 bases, and 13 bases lay between the germline ends. Germline V gene lookup returns CDR1 SQVTM and CDR2 ANQGSEA. DNA of the CDR3: TGCAGCGTTGAGGGGGGAGGGGTCAACACTGAAGCTTTCTTT. Its translation is CSVEGGGVNTEAFF. Using reference TRBV29-1 and TRBJ1-1 for the parts outside the CDR3, the full variable domain is SAVISQKPSRDICQRGTSLTIQCQVDSQVTMMFWYRQQPGQSLTLIATANQGSEATYESGFVIDKFPISRPNLTFSTLTVSNMSPEDSSIYLCSVEGGGVNTEAFFGQGTRLTVV.

The J gene is TRBJ1-4, the V gene TRBV14, with a possible D match to TRBD1 (5 bases). Germline-derived CDR1 and CDR2 are SGHDN and FVKESK. The V and J ends lost 4 bases and 7 bases respectively, with 16 bases between them. The CDR3 is 15 residues long. DNA for the CDR3: TGTGCCAGCAGCCTCAGACGGGCAAGGGGTGAAAAACTGTTTTTT. This sequence encodes CASSLRRARGEKLFF.

This sequence joins TRBV18 and TRBJ1-1; D remains ambiguous. CDR3 length: 15 amino acids. Trimming left V 2 bases short and J 0 bases short, with 10 bases between. Germline V gene lookup returns CDR1 KGHSH and CDR2 LQKENI. CDR3: CASSPVQVMNTEAFF. As DNA, the CDR3 is TGTGCCAGCTCACCAGTCCAGGTCATGAACACTGAAGCTTTCTTT.

This clone was found once. This chain joins TRBV2 and TRBJ1-5, with D possibly being TRBD1 (5 bases). CDR3 length equals 15 residues. The germline V gene has CDR1 SNHLY and CDR2 FYNNEI. The V end was cut by 2 bases, the J end by 3 bases, with 11 bases between. CDR3 nucleotides: TGTGCCAGCAGTGAATCGGGGGACGCCAATCAGCCCCAGCATTTT. Its translation: CASSESGDANQPQHF.

In the case of this clone: One junction end disagrees with the germline gene, perhaps due to a read error. The chain carries TRBV30 and TRBJ1-2; TRBD1 matches at 8 bases. This CDR3 has 12 residues. Germline lookup yields CDR1 GTSNPN and CDR2 SVGIG (reference sequence). The CDR3, as DNA: TGTGCCTGGGTCAGGGGGCTCAAAGGCTACCCCTTC. Residues: CAWVRGLKGYPF.

There are a few counts of this clone. The chain carries TRBV19 and TRBJ1-5; D remains ambiguous. Germline lookup yields CDR1 LNHDA and CDR2 SQIVND (reference sequence). The germline V and J ends were trimmed by 3 bases and 3 bases, with 6 bases remaining between them. The CDR3 loop spans 13 amino acids. The CDR3 is CASSIGYNQPQHF. The CDR3 nucleotides read TGTGCCAGTAGTATCGGGTACAATCAGCCCCAGCATTTT.

The chain employs TRBV5-4 and TRBJ1-1; D may be TRBD1 (5 bases). The germline V and J ends were trimmed by 4 bases and 4 bases, with 17 bases remaining between them. This CDR3 region has 15 residues. Per germline, CDR1 SGHNT and CDR2 YYREEE (reference sequence). The CDR3 region has the DNA TGTGCCAGCAGCGGGAGGGGCGGGGAGGGCACTGAAGCTTTCTTT. Its translation: CASSGRGGEGTEAFF.

This rearrangement joins TRBV9 to TRBJ1-4; perhaps TRBD1 as D (6 bases). The V end lost 8 bases, the J end lost 4 bases, and 18 bases lay between the germline ends. The germline gives CDR1 SGDLS, CDR2 YYNGEE. The length of the CDR3 is 15 residues. The CDR3, as DNA: TGTGCCAGTTCTTTAGGACAGCAAGTTAATGAAAAACTGTTTTTT. Protein: CASSLGQQVNEKLFF.

The chain joins TRBV5-1 to TRBJ2-5; TRBD1 might be the D (6 bases). Trimming removed 4 bases from V and 2 bases from J, with 12 bases in between. Germline CDR1 and CDR2: SGHRS and YFSETQ. CDR3 length: 14 amino acids. This CDR3 reads CASSPGQKQETQYF. The CDR3 DNA follows: TGCGCCAGCAGCCCAGGACAGAAACAAGAGACCCAGTACTTC.

In DNA form, the CDR3 reads TGTGCCAGTAGTCAAGGACAGGGGACCGGGGAGCTGTTTTTT. The encoded protein is CASSQGQGTGELFF. The V and J genes are TRBV19 and TRBJ2-2, with 9 bases aligning to TRBD1. The CDR3 spans 14 residues. From germline, CDR1 is LNHDA and CDR2 SQIVND (reference sequence). J lost 5 bases, V lost 5 bases, and 3 bases had no gene match.

This chain connects TRBV5-4 to TRBJ2-7; 8 nucleotides agree with TRBD1. The germline CDR1 and CDR2 sequences are SGHNT and YYREEE (reference sequence). The CDR3 totals 15 residues. V shed 0 bases and J 1 base; nucleotides not matched to a gene: 3. Here the CDR3 reads CASSLGTGSSYEQYF. CDR3 nucleotide sequence: TGTGCCAGCAGCTTGGGGACAGGGTCTTCCTACGAGCAGTACTTC.

This rearrangement joins TRBV29-1 to TRBJ2-1; no clear D gene. The V end lost 5 bases, the J end lost 8 bases, and 7 bases lay between the germline ends. CDR1 is SQVTM and CDR2 is ANQGSEA in the germline V gene. This CDR3 spans 10 amino acids. The CDR3 DNA follows: TGCAGCGTTCGCCGCGATGAGCAGTTCTTC. As protein: CSVRRDEQFF.

Only one count was recorded for this clone. This chain connects TRBV4-2 to TRBJ2-3; 11 bases align to TRBD2. This CDR3 has 17 amino acids. Trimming cost V 4 bases and J 0 bases; bases outside gene matches: 6. Germline CDR1 and CDR2: LGHNA and YNFKEQ. The CDR3, as DNA: TGTGCCAGCAGCCCAATGTGGACTAGCGGGAGCACAGATACGCAGTATTTT. Translation: CASSPMWTSGSTDTQYF.

This chain joins TRBV13 and TRBJ2-2, with 8 positions matching TRBD1. Per the germline V gene, CDR1 is PRHDT and CDR2 is FYEKMQ (reference sequence). This CDR3 is 15 amino acids long. J was trimmed by 1 base and V by 4 bases; bases with no gene match: 2. CDR3 sequence (DNA): TGTGCCAGCAGCTCTGGACAGGGGAACACCGGGGAGCTGTTTTTT. It codes for CASSSGQGNTGELFF. The whole variable domain, remainder taken from reference TRBV13 and TRBJ2-2, is AAGVIQSPRHLIKEKRETATLKCYPIPRHDTVYWYQQGPGQDPQFLISFYEKMQSDKGSIPDRFSAQQFSDYHSELNMSSLELGDSALYFCASSSGQGNTGELFFGEGSRLTVL.